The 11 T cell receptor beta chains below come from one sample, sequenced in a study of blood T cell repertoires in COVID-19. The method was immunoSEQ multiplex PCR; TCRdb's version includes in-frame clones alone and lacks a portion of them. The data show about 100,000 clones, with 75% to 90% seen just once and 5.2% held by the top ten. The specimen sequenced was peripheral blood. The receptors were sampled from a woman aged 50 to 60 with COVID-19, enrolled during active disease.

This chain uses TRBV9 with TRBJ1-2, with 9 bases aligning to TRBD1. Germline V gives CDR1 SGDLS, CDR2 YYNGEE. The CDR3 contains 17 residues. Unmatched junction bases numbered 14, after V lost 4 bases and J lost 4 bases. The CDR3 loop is CASSPQRGGQGTYGYTF. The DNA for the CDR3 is TGTGCCAGCAGCCCACAACGAGGGGGACAGGGAACCTATGGCTACACCTTC.

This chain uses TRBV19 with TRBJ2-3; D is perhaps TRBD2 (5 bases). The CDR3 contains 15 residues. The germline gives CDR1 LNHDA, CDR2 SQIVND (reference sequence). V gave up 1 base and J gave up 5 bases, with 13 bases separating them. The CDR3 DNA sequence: TGTGCCAGTAGTATAGTACGGGGTCGGGAAGATACGCAGTATTTT. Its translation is CASSIVRGREDTQYF.

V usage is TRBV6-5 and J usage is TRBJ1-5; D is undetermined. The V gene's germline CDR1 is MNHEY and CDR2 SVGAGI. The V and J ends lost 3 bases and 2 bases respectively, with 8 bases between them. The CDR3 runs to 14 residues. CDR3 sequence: CASSYQEGNQPQHF. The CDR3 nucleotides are TGTGCCAGCAGTTATCAGGAGGGCAATCAGCCCCAGCATTTT.

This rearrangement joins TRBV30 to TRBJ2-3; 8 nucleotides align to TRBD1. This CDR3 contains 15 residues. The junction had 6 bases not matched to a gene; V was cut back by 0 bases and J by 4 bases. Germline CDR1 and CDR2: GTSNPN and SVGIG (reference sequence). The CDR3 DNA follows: TGTGCCTGGAGTGTGGAACAGGGGGGTGCAGATACGCAGTATTTT. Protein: CAWSVEQGGADTQYF.

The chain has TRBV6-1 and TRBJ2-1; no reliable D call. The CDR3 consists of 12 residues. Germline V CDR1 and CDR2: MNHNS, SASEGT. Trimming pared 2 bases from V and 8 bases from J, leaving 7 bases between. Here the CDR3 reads CASSEQVYEQFF. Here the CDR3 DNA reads TGTGCCAGCAGTGAACAGGTTTATGAGCAGTTCTTC.

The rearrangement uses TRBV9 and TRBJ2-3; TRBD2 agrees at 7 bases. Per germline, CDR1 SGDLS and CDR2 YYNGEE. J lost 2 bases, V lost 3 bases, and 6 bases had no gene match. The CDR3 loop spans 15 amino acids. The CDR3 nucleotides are TGTGCCAGCAGCGAGCGGGGTTGGGCCACAGATACGCAGTATTTT. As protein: CASSERGWATDTQYF.

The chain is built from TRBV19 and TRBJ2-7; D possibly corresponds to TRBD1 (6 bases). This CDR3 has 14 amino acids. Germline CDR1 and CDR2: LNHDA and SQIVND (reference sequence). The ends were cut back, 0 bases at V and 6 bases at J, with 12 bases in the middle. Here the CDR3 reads CASSIEGASPEQYF. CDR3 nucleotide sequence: TGTGCCAGTAGTATAGAGGGGGCGTCCCCCGAGCAGTACTTC.

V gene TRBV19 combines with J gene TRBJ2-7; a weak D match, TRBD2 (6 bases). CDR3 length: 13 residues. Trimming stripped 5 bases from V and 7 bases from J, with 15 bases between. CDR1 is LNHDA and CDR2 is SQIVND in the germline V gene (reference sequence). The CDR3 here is CASSGGFLGEQYF. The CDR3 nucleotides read TGTGCCAGTAGTGGGGGGTTCCTGGGTGAGCAGTACTTC. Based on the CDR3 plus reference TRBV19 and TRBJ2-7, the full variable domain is DGGITQSPKYLFRKEGQNVTLSCEQNLNHDAMYWYRQDPGQGLRLIYYSQIVNDFQKGDIAEGYSVSREKKESFPLTVTSAQKNPTAFYLCASSGGFLGEQYFGPGTRLTVT.

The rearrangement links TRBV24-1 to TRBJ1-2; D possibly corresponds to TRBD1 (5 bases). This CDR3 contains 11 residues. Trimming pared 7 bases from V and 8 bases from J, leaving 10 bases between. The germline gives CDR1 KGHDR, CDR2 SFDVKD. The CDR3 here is CATSYGGGYTF. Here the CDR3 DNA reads TGTGCCACCAGCTACGGGGGGGGCTACACCTTC.

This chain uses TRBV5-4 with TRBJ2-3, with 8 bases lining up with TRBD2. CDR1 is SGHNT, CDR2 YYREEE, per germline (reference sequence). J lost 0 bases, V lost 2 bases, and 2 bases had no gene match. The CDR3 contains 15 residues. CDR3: CASSFAGGSTDTQYF. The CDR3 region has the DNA TGTGCCAGCAGCTTTGCGGGGGGTAGCACAGATACGCAGTATTTT.

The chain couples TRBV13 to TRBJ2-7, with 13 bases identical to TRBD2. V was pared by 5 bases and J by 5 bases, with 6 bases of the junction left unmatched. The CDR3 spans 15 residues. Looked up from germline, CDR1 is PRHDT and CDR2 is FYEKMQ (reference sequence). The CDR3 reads CASSNGLAGDDEQYF. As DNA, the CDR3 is TGTGCCAGCAGCAACGGACTAGCGGGGGATGACGAGCAGTACTTC.